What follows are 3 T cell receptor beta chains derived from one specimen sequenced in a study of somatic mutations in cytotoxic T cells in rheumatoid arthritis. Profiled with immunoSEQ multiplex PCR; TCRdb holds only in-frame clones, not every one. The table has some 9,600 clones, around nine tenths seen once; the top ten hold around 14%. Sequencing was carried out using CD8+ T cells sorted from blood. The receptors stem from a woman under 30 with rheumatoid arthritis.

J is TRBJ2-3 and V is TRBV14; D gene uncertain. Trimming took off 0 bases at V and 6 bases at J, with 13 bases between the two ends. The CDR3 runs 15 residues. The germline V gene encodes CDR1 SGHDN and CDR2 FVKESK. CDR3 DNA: TGTGCCAGCAGCCAAGAGAGCCGGTCTTGGGATACGCAGTATTTT. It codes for CASSQESRSWDTQYF.

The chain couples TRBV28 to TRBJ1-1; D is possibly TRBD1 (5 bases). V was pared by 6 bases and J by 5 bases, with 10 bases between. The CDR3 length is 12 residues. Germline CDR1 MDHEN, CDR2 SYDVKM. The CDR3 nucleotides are TGTGCCAGCAGACCAGGGTGGACTGAAGCTTTCTTT. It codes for CASRPGWTEAFF.

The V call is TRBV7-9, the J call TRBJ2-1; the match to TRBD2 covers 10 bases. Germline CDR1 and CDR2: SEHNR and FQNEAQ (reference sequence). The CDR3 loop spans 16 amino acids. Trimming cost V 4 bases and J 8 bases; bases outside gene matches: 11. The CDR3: CASSSTRASGSHEQFF. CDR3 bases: TGTGCCAGCAGCTCAACAAGGGCTAGCGGGAGCCATGAGCAGTTCTTC.